The 4 T cell receptor beta chains below all came from one sample that was sequenced in a study of early T cells in non-severe SARS-CoV-2 infection. TCRdb re-derived calls from the 5' RACE reads in MiXCR, one entry per CDR3 protein. The sample has about 33,000 distinct CDR3 sequences, approximately 6.9% seen once. Sequenced: whole blood. These TCRs come from an adult who was a healthcare worker with PCR-confirmed SARS-CoV-2 infection or an uninfected control (not recorded which).

This clonotype was observed a handful of times. The chain couples TRBV19 to TRBJ2-1; D possibly uses TRBD1 or TRBD2 (5 bases each). V was pared by 0 bases and J by 2 bases, with 11 bases between. The V gene's germline CDR1 is LNHDA and CDR2 SQIVND (reference sequence). This CDR3 has 16 residues. This chain's CDR3 is CASSIEARGAYNEQFF. In DNA, the CDR3 is TGTGCCAGTAGTATAGAAGCGAGGGGCGCCTACAATGAGCAGTTCTTC.

The genes are TRBV7-9 and TRBJ2-2; perhaps TRBD1 as D (5 bases). The CDR3 is 16 amino acids. Germline V gene lookup returns CDR1 SEHNR and CDR2 FQNEAQ (reference sequence). V was cut by 2 bases and J by 3 bases, with 13 bases left in between. The CDR3 nucleotides are TGTGCCAGCAGCTTAAGCAGGGTGTTCGACACCGGGGAGCTGTTTTTT. It yields the protein CASSLSRVFDTGELFF.

The sample holds a few counts of this clonotype. This chain links TRBV20-1 with TRBJ2-4; the match to TRBD2 covers 9 bases. V was clipped by 3 bases and J by 5 bases; unmatched bases: 8. This CDR3 has 15 amino acids. Germline values: CDR1 DFQATT, CDR2 SNEGSKA (reference sequence). The chain's CDR3 is CSASLAGGLENIQYF. CDR3 nucleotides: TGCAGTGCTAGCTTGGCGGGAGGGCTGGAAAACATTCAGTACTTC.

The chain has TRBV29-1 and TRBJ1-6, with TRBD1 identical over 8 bases. CDR1 is SQVTM, CDR2 ANQGSEA, per germline. V trimming: 6 bases; J trimming: 7 bases; junction bases outside the gene matches: 2. The CDR3 is 12 amino acids. The CDR3 region has the DNA TGCAGCGTAAGGACAGGGAATTCACCCCTCCACTTT. Protein sequence: CSVRTGNSPLHF. The whole variable domain, remainder taken from reference TRBV29-1 and TRBJ1-6, is SAVISQKPSRDICQRGTSLTIQCQVDSQVTMMFWYRQQPGQSLTLIATANQGSEATYESGFVIDKFPISRPNLTFSTLTVSNMSPEDSSIYLCSVRTGNSPLHFGNGTRLTVT.